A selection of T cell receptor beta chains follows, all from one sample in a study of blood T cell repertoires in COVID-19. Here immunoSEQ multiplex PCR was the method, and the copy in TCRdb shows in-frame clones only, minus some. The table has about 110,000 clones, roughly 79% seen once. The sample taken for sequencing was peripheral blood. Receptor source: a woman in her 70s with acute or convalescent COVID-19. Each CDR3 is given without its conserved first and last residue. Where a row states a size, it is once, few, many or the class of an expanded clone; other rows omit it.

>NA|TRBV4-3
ASSQEPYRGQLSNIQY
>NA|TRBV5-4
ASSLNFYEQY
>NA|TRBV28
ASNRGTNTGELF
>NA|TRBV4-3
ASSQDPGSTEAF
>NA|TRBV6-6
ASTVTGGEQF
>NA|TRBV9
ASSVGIQGAEGYT
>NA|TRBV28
ASSDIRRNLNYGYT
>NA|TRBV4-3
ASSPTGTPGYT
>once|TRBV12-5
ASAHGQGLNQPQH
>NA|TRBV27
ASSPGQANNEQF